The T cell receptor beta chain under discussion was sequenced for a study of CD8+ T cells in alopecia areata. Treatment given: oral pan-JAK inhibitor, 5-10 mg twice daily. CDR1 is SQVTM, CDR2 ANQGSEA, per germline. Trimming cost V 4 bases and J 4 bases, with 19 bases left between them. The CDR3 has 15 residues. Points on this clone: Its antigen is currently unknown.

Whole-study results and caveats: Numerous clones, expanded in lesions, remained in scalp and blood during tofacitinib.

Sequencing used cDNA as its template, made by extracting RNA and reverse transcribing it. Generated by immunoSEQ multiplex PCR, the TCRdb table keeps only in-frame clones and is missing some. The sample includes 200,000 or so clones, more than 30% of them seen just once. The source was CD4+ T cells sorted from blood, collected at roughly week 30, from a patient treated with tofacitinib. This chain connects TRBV29-1 to TRBJ2-5, with D maybe TRBD2 (6 bases). The clonotype comes from a human donor with alopecia areata. CDR3 sequence: CSVAPLVRRGETQYF. The CDR3 nucleotides are TGCAGCGTTGCCCCTCTAGTGCGGAGGGGAGAGACCCAGTACTTC.